This TCR beta chain derives from a study of T cells after yellow fever vaccination. Overall study context: Fractions containing few cells were prepared with SMART-Seq v4 Ultra Low Input.

General study points: Among primary-vaccination clones, most reappeared after the booster, at 96% for CD4 and around 91% for CD8. CD4 and CD8 compartments shared a small share of clonotypes, likely from convergent recombination.

This CDR3 spans 15 amino acids. Trimming removed 6 bases from V and 5 bases from J; junction bases left unmatched: 11. Germline V CDR1 and CDR2: LGHDT, YNNKEL (reference sequence). Synthesis of TCR cDNA relied on 5'RACE template switching, which attached a universal primer site and UMIs. From the 5' RACE reads, TCRdb called clonotypes with MiXCR, one entry per CDR3 protein. The sample lists about 160,000 distinct CDR3 sequences; 6% to 7.5% were seen once. This clonotype occurred many times. What it recognizes is unknown. The specimen was CD4+ T cells sorted from PBMCs, collected 5 days after the first yellow fever vaccination. The J gene is TRBJ2-7, the V gene TRBV3-1; 9 bases are a match to TRBD2. This sequence was found in a man between 18 and 35 years old who received the YFV17D yellow fever vaccine. DNA for the CDR3: TGTGCCAGCAGGATCAGACGGCGGGGGGGCGACGAGCAGTACGTC. Protein sequence: CASRIRRRGGDEQYV.